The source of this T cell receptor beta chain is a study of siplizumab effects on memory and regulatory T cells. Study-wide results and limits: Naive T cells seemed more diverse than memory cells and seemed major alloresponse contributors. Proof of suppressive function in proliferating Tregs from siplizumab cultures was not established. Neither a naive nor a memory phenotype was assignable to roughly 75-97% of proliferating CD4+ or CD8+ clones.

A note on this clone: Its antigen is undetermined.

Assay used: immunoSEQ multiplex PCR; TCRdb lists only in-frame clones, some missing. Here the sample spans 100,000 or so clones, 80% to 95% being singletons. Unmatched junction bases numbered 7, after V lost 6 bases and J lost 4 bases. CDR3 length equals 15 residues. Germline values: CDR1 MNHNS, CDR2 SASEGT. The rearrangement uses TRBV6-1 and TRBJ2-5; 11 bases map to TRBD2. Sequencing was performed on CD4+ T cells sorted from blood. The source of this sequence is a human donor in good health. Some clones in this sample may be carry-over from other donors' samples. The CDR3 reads CASRSLAGASETQYF. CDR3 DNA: TGTGCCAGCAGGTCACTAGCGGGAGCCTCAGAGACCCAGTACTTC.